These 28 T cell receptor beta chains came from one sample sequenced in a study of post-analysis software for immune sequencing data. Findings and caveats of the study: Controls had lower frequencies than patients of four or five TRBV segments, which included TRBV5-6, TRBV5-1 and TRBV20-1.

Researchers reported that TCR beta cDNA libraries carried unique molecular identifiers. Using its own MiXCR run on the PCR reads, TCRdb lists one record per CDR3 protein. Among about 800,000 distinct CDR3 sequences listed, just under 30% were seen once. Their cognate antigens are unknown. Sequencing was performed on blood. These receptor sequences come from a girl between 10 and 17 years old with multiple sclerosis.

A note on this clonotype: This sequence may be a read error, since a much larger clone differs from it by one base. V gene TRBV20-1 combines with J gene TRBJ1-2, with D perhaps TRBD1 (6 bases). The CDR3 has 13 residues. Germline V gene data show CDR1 as DFQATT and CDR2 as SNEGSKA (reference sequence). This chain's CDR3 is CGVGGSTSYGYTF. The CDR3 DNA reads TGCGGCGTAGGGGGGTCCACTAGCTATGGCTACACCTTC.

The chain carries TRBV28 and TRBJ2-7; D uncertain. This CDR3 contains 13 residues. The V end lost 3 bases, the J end lost 7 bases, and 13 bases lay between the germline ends. Per the germline V gene, CDR1 is MDHEN and CDR2 is SYDVKM. CDR3 sequence (DNA): TGTGCCAGCAGTTTGATTCTCTTCTATGAGCAGTACTTC. Its translation is CASSLILFYEQYF.

The genes are TRBV6-6 and TRBJ1-2, with a tentative D call TRBD1 (6 bases). Trimming took off 2 bases at V and 6 bases at J, with 13 bases between the two ends. This CDR3 is 14 amino acids long. Germline assignment: CDR1 MNHNY and CDR2 SVGAGI (reference sequence). The CDR3 spells CASSYPGVIDGYTF. The CDR3 DNA follows: TGTGCCAGCAGTTACCCAGGGGTGATCGATGGCTACACCTTC.

This chain joins TRBV29-1 and TRBJ2-7, with D perhaps assigned TRBD1 or TRBD2 (5 bases each). The germline V gene encodes CDR1 SQVTM and CDR2 ANQGSEA. This CDR3 is 14 amino acids long. Trimming left V 7 bases short and J 5 bases short, with 21 bases between. For the CDR3, the DNA is TGCAGCGCTTCTTGGGACGGCCAATCCCACGAGCAGTACTTC. Its translation: CSASWDGQSHEQYF.

The rearrangement uses TRBV24-1 and TRBJ2-3, with a possible D match to TRBD1 (6 bases). The CDR3 has 15 residues. In germline, CDR1 is KGHDR, CDR2 SFDVKD. Trimming took off 4 bases at V and 0 bases at J, with 10 bases between the two ends. CDR3 region: CATSDRQESTDTQYF. In DNA, the CDR3 is TGTGCCACCAGTGACAGACAGGAAAGCACAGATACGCAGTATTTT.

The gene calls are TRBV29-1 and TRBJ2-3; D is uncertain. Germline CDR1 reads SQVTM; CDR2 reads ANQGSEA. The V gene lost 7 bases and the J gene lost 3 bases, with 17 bases spanning the gap. The CDR3 extends over 14 amino acids. The DNA of the CDR3 is TGCAGCGCCGCCAAGGGCGCGATAACAGATACGCAGTATTTT. As protein: CSAAKGAITDTQYF.

This clonotype was observed at least ten times. This chain uses TRBV12-3 or TRBV12-4 with TRBJ2-3, with TRBD2 matching over 7 bases. The ends lost 5 bases at V and 8 bases at J; junction bases unmatched: 19. The CDR3 totals 17 residues. The CDR3 loop reads CASSPPGSRERGGTQYF. CDR3 in DNA: TGTGCCAGCAGTCCCCCGGGCAGCAGGGAGCGGGGAGGTACGCAGTATTTT.

This rearrangement joins TRBV14 to TRBJ1-2, with D unclear. CDR1 is SGHDN and CDR2 is FVKESK in the germline V gene. V was clipped by 0 bases and J by 7 bases, with 12 bases between them. The CDR3 is 14 amino acids. The CDR3 DNA reads TGTGCCAGCAGCCAAGACAGACTACCAGTTGGCTACACCTTC. Protein sequence: CASSQDRLPVGYTF.

The chain couples TRBV20-1 to TRBJ1-2; 7 positions match TRBD1. The CDR3 is 11 amino acids. The V segment lost 1 base and the J segment 8 bases; nucleotides outside the gene matches: 1. Looked up from germline, CDR1 is DFQATT and CDR2 is SNEGSKA (reference sequence). The CDR3 loop reads CSARVTGGYTF. The CDR3 region has the DNA TGCAGTGCTAGAGTGACAGGGGGCTACACCTTC.

This clonotype was recorded at least ten times. CDR3: CASSQVATYLYYEQYF. The DNA for the CDR3 is TGCGCCAGCAGCCAAGTTGCAACTTACTTGTACTACGAGCAGTACTTC. This chain connects TRBV4-1 to TRBJ2-7, with D unresolved. The V end was cut by 1 base, the J end by 3 bases, with 16 bases between. Germline CDR1 MGHRA, CDR2 YSYEKL. CDR3 size: 16 residues.

The rearrangement links TRBV9 to TRBJ1-6; no definite D call. Trimming stripped 4 bases from V and 8 bases from J, with 16 bases between. CDR1 is SGDLS and CDR2 is YYNGEE in the germline V gene. The CDR3 runs 15 residues. Here the CDR3 reads CASSSPREVYSPLHF. The CDR3 region has the DNA TGTGCCAGCAGCTCCCCGAGGGAGGTTTATTCACCCCTCCACTTT.

V usage is TRBV9 and J usage is TRBJ1-4; no clear D gene. Germline-derived CDR1 and CDR2 are SGDLS and YYNGEE. CDR3 size: 16 residues. The germline V and J ends were trimmed by 2 bases and 0 bases, with 11 bases remaining between them. CDR3 nucleotides: TGTGCCAGCAGCGTGAGCCCTGGGACAACTAATGAAAAACTGTTTTTT. Protein product: CASSVSPGTTNEKLFF.

To note about this clonotype: An end of the junction differs from the germline gene, which may be a read error. The rearrangement links TRBV7-2 to TRBJ2-4; D uncertain. The J call may not be correct, given that the DNA end is closer to TRBJ2-7. The length of the CDR3 is 12 residues. Germline-derived CDR1 and CDR2 are SGHTA and FQGNSA. The CDR3 region is CACSLRALEQYF. DNA for the CDR3: TGTGCCTGCAGCCTAAGGGCCCTCGAGCAGTACTTC.

This clonotype was picked up a small number of times. This chain connects TRBV3-1 to TRBJ2-5, with D hard to call. The CDR3 is 17 residues long. Trimming cost V 0 bases and J 4 bases, with 18 bases left between them. Looked up from germline, CDR1 is LGHDT and CDR2 is YNNKEL (reference sequence). CDR3 in DNA: TGTGCCAGCAGCCAAGATCAGAAGGGTCATAACGTAGAGACCCAGTACTTC. Its protein product is CASSQDQKGHNVETQYF.

This clonotype was seen a handful of times. One end of the junction does not line up with germline, which may come from a read error. V gene TRBV5-1 combines with J gene TRBJ1-1, with 7 positions matching TRBD1. This CDR3 spans 14 amino acids. Germline V gene sequence: CDR1 SGHRS, CDR2 YFSETQ. The CDR3 DNA reads as TGTGCCAGCAGCTTGACAGGGCTCAACACTGAAGCTTTCTTT. Translated, it gives CASSLTGLNTEAFF.

This clonotype turned up a few times. This chain joins TRBV24-1 and TRBJ1-1, with D unresolved. Trimming took off 5 bases at V and 6 bases at J, with 12 bases between the two ends. The CDR3 length is 13 residues. From germline, CDR1 is KGHDR and CDR2 SFDVKD. The CDR3 DNA reads TGTGCCACCAGTGTCCCCGATTATCCTGAAGCTTTCTTT. Its protein product is CATSVPDYPEAFF.

V is TRBV25-1 and J is TRBJ2-5; D is undetermined. Trimming took off 1 base at V and 11 bases at J, with 20 bases between the two ends. This CDR3 contains 15 residues. Germline values: CDR1 MGHDK, CDR2 SYGVNS. The DNA for the CDR3 is TGTGCCAGCAGTGAATCTCCCAATGGCCGGAGTGGGCAGTACTTC. Its translation is CASSESPNGRSGQYF.

V usage is TRBV7-9 and J usage is TRBJ2-5; D possibly corresponds to TRBD2 (7 bases). Germline V lookup: CDR1 SEHNR, CDR2 FQNEAQ (reference sequence). Between the trimmed V and J ends, which lost 6 bases and 2 bases, there was a span of 16 bases. The CDR3 sequence is 15 residues long. This CDR3 reads CASRIRGGPQETQYF. In nucleotides, the CDR3 is TGTGCCAGCAGGATTAGGGGGGGACCACAAGAGACCCAGTACTTC.

The chain recombines TRBV28 with TRBJ1-5, with 7 positions matching TRBD1. The CDR3 length is 15 residues. J gave up 1 base and V 7 bases, and 7 bases lay outside the gene matches. Germline V gene lookup returns CDR1 MDHEN and CDR2 SYDVKM. The CDR3 bases are TGTGCCAGCAAGAGGGGGCGGGTCAGCAATCAGCCCCAGCATTTT. This encodes CASKRGRVSNQPQHF.

This clonotype has more than one count but fewer than ten. V and J are TRBV2 and TRBJ2-7; D is unresolved. V was clipped by 10 bases and J by 2 bases, with 12 bases between them. The CDR3 is 12 amino acids. Germline loops: CDR1 SNHLY, CDR2 FYNNEI. The CDR3 sequence: CATQQTAYEQYF. The CDR3 DNA follows: TGTGCCACCCAACAGACGGCCTACGAGCAGTACTTC.

The chain is built from TRBV9 and TRBJ2-1; possibly TRBD1 for D (6 bases). TRBJ2-7 matches the DNA end more closely, so the J call is doubtful. The CDR3 extends over 16 amino acids. Looked up from germline, CDR1 is SGDLS and CDR2 is YYNGEE. This CDR3 reads CASSVGAQGSYNEQYF. The CDR3 coding sequence is TGTGCCAGCAGCGTGGGTGCACAGGGCTCCTACAATGAGCAGTACTTC.

This clonotype was seen a few times. CDR3 region: CASSKRQGGSYNEQYF. In DNA form, the CDR3 reads TGTGCCAGCAGTAAACGACAGGGGGGCTCCTACAATGAGCAGTACTTC. J is TRBJ2-7 and V is TRBV6-5, with 9 bases matching TRBD1. The germline V gene encodes CDR1 MNHEY and CDR2 SVGAGI. Unmatched junction bases numbered 15, after V lost 5 bases and J lost 7 bases. The CDR3 extends over 16 amino acids.

The chain employs TRBV25-1 and TRBJ2-1; either TRBD1 or TRBD2 may fit D (6 bases each). Germline CDR1 is MGHDK and CDR2 is SYGVNS. V lost 3 bases and J lost 6, with 24 bases in between. The CDR3 is 18 amino acids. The CDR3 spells CASSDQGSVDSGFNEQFF. Written as DNA, the CDR3 is TGTGCCAGCAGTGATCAAGGGTCGGTGGACAGCGGGTTCAATGAGCAGTTCTTC.

In this sample, this clonotype turned up a few times. The rearrangement uses TRBV27 and TRBJ1-2, with D tentatively TRBD1 (6 bases). Germline V gene sequence: CDR1 MNHEY, CDR2 SMNVEV (reference sequence). The CDR3 length is 14 residues. V lost 6 bases to trimming and J lost 0 bases, with 11 bases between them. In DNA, the CDR3 is TGTGCCAGCAGAGCAGGGGCTACTAACTATGGCTACACCTTC. Amino acids: CASRAGATNYGYTF.

This CDR3 is CASCSGGGIQYF. CDR3 nucleotides: TGTGCCAGCTGTTCAGGGGGCGGCATTCAGTACTTC. The chain combines TRBV5-6 with TRBJ2-4, with 8 nucleotides matching TRBD1. The germline gives CDR1 SGHDT, CDR2 YYEEEE. Unmatched junction bases numbered 6, after V lost 7 bases and J lost 9 bases. This CDR3 is built from 12 residues.

The chain employs TRBV9 and TRBJ1-4; unclear D gene. The CDR3 runs 16 residues. Germline values: CDR1 SGDLS, CDR2 YYNGEE. Trimming took 4 bases from V and 0 from J, leaving 13 bases between them. The CDR3 DNA is TGTGCCAGCAGCCTCCGAGGTGGGACAACTAATGAAAAACTGTTTTTT. Translated, it gives CASSLRGGTTNEKLFF.

In its sample, this clonotype was seen many times. This rearrangement joins TRBV6-5 to TRBJ2-1; 7 bases match TRBD1. The germline V gene has CDR1 MNHEY and CDR2 SVGAGI. J gave up 5 bases and V 5 bases, and 3 bases lay outside the gene matches. The CDR3 loop spans 13 amino acids. The CDR3 nucleotides read TGTGCCAGCAGTCGGGACAGTAACAATGAGCAGTTCTTC. Translation: CASSRDSNNEQFF.

Worth noting for this clonotype: A much larger clone differs from this one at a single base, so this may be a read error. In nucleotides, the CDR3 is TGCAGTGCCAGCGGAAACGTTCAGTACTTC. Its translation: CSASGNVQYF. The J gene is TRBJ2-4, the V gene TRBV20-1; a weak D match, TRBD2 (5 bases). There are 10 residues in the CDR3. Germline-derived CDR1 and CDR2 are DFQATT and SNEGSKA (reference sequence).